The TCR beta chain described here comes from a study of beta chain features in type 1 diabetes. Findings of the study overall: TCRB CDR3s from Type 1 diabetes patients were moderately but significantly shorter in all four CD4+ subsets. There were fewer insertions and more deletions at the VDJ junctions of type 1 diabetes patients.

As every portion of the isolated RNA was reverse transcribed, the sequencing read expressed TCRB transcripts. Deep immunoSEQ sequencing covered naive, central memory and regulatory T cell samples. Clones were sequenced by immunoSEQ multiplex PCR, and TCRdb holds only the in-frame ones, with some missing. The sample has 300,000 or so clones; 13% to 15% are singletons. Only a few counts were recorded for this clone. Its specificity is not known. Averaging roughly 110 mL, one heparinised blood draw was given by each donor. Cell sorting via CD45RO/CCR7/CD25/CD127/CD95/CD27 was performed to obtain CD4+ naive, central memory, regulatory and stem cell-like memory cells. Sequenced: naive CD4+ T cells from blood. The receptor was isolated from a man under 40 with type 1 diabetes.

CDR3 residues: CAISESGLSYEQYF. The CDR3 bases are TGTGCCATCAGTGAGTCGGGGCTGAGCTACGAGCAGTACTTC. The chain recombines TRBV10-3 with TRBJ2-7, with D tentatively TRBD1 (5 bases). Germline V gene lookup returns CDR1 ENHRY and CDR2 SYGVKD. V shed 0 bases and J shed 3 bases, with 9 bases lying between them. This CDR3 is built from 14 residues.